This TCR beta chain was recovered during a study of blood T cell repertoires in COVID-19. Germline values: CDR1 GTSNPN, CDR2 SVGIG (reference sequence). The CDR3 runs to 16 residues. V dropped 0 bases and J dropped 3; count of bases not matched to a gene: 10. All enrollees were about 18 to 100 years old and from around 25 US areas. Participants were placed into cohorts based on the clinical history they reported. Cohort 3 donors counted as recovered after two negative PCRs, clearance, or resolved symptoms. Data came from immunoSEQ multiplex PCR; TCRdb stores just in-frame clones and leaves some out. This table holds almost 250,000 clones, 70% to 90% found once. This clone was found a few times. At the DNA level, this CDR3 is encoded by other sequences in the same sample as well.

This receptor was obtained from a woman aged 45-65 years who had recovered from COVID-19. The sample comprised PBMCs or T cells enriched from blood (not recorded which). The V call is TRBV30, the J call TRBJ1-2, with 7 bases fitting TRBD1. As DNA, the CDR3 is TGTGCCTGGAGTGTTCCAAGGACAGGAGTTGACTATGGCTACACCTTC. Its translation: CAWSVPRTGVDYGYTF.